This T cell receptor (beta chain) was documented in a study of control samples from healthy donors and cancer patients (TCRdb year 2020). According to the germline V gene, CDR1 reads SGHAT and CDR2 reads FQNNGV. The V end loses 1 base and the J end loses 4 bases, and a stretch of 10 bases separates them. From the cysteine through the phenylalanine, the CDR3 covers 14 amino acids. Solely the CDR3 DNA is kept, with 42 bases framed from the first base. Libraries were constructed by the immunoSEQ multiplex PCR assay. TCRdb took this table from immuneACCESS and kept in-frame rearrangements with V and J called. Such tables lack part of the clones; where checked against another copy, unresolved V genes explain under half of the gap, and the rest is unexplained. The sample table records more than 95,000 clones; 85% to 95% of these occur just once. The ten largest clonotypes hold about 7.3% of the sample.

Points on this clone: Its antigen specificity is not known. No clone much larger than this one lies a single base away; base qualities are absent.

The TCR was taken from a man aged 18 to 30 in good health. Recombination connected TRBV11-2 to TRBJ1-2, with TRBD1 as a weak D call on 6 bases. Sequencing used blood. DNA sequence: TGTGCCAGCAGCTTAGCCACAGGGCGCTATGGCTACACCTTC. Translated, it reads CASSLATGRYGYTF.